This TCR beta chain was documented in a study of long-term antiretroviral therapy in people with HIV. In the study overall: It was about a decade after the earliest samples that the 2015 immediate-ART recommendation appeared.

Sequencing used immunoSEQ v3.0 at survey level. Sequenced by immunoSEQ multiplex PCR; TCRdb stores in-frame clones only, minus some. The profile shows some 21,000 clones, roughly 91% of them singletons. In regard to this clone: What it binds is not known.

Amounts of about 0.9-11 million cryopreserved PBMC were held in the samples before DNA extraction. Trimming took off 5 bases at V and 5 bases at J, with 8 bases between the two ends. This CDR3 is built from 12 residues. Germline V gene sequence: CDR1 PRHDT, CDR2 FYEKMQ (reference sequence). General observations from the study: Pre-ART expanded clones dominated the repertoire at every time point. ART was followed by higher diversity that remained below transplant donor controls.

The input for sequencing was unsorted PBMCs, taken 0.2 years before starting antiretroviral therapy. The TCR sequence derives from a man between 18 and 35 years old with HIV. The chain has TRBV13 and TRBJ2-3; possible D gene TRBD2, 6 bases. For the CDR3, the DNA is TGTGCCAGCAGCGGGGGAGGAGATACGCAGTATTTT. This encodes CASSGGGDTQYF.